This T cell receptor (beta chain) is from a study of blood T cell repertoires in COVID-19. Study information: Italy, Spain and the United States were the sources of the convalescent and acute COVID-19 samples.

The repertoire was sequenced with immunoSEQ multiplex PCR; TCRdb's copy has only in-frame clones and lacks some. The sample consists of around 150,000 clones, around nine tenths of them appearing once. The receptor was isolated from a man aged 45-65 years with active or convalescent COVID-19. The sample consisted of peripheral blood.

The CDR3 loop reads CASRNRDRGSGANVLTF. CDR3 sequence (DNA): TGTGCCAGCAGAAACCGGGACAGGGGGTCTGGGGCCAACGTCCTGACTTTC. The chain recombines TRBV2 with TRBJ2-6; 11 bases are shared with TRBD1. Germline CDR1 SNHLY, CDR2 FYNNEI. Unmatched junction bases numbered 5, after V lost 6 bases and J lost 1 base. This CDR3 has 17 residues.